This TCR beta chain comes out of a study of blood T cell repertoires in COVID-19. V was pared by 5 bases and J by 1 base, with 8 bases between. CDR3 length equals 13 residues. Germline V CDR1 and CDR2: WNHNN, SYGVQD (reference sequence). Original processing methods: Reference gene primer amplification in the assay estimated nucleated cell counts. Assay used: immunoSEQ multiplex PCR; TCRdb lists only in-frame clones, some missing. The D gene and trimming were derived from the DNA, and the V and J assignments and clone size from that table. The table shows about 6,600 clones, with roughly four fifths occurring only once. This clone is classed as hyperexpanded (1% or more).

Sequencing input: peripheral blood. The chain carries TRBV10-1 and TRBJ1-1; weak D call: TRBD1 (5 bases). This TCR was sampled from a man in his sixties with acute or convalescent COVID-19. The CDR3 region is CASSRGSNTEAFF. CDR3 sequence (DNA): TGCGCCAGCAGTAGGGGTTCGAACACTGAAGCTTTCTTT.